One sample yielded the 29 T cell receptor beta chains listed below, sequenced in a study of a mutant IDH1 vaccine in newly diagnosed glioma. Time point denoted: baseline, week 1 (first vaccination visit). Indicated treatment: pre-vaccination baseline after standard-of-care therapy. The protocol was immunoSEQ multiplex PCR, while the TCRdb copy is restricted to in-frame clones and leaves out a portion. The table lists around 53,000 clones, 80% to 90% of them singletons. This specimen was PBMCs, taken from a glioma patient treated with radiotherapy, temozolomide or both. The receptor set was obtained from a middle-aged man with glioma.

J is TRBJ1-2 and V is TRBV25-1, with D unresolved. The CDR3 consists of 13 residues. The V and J ends lost 0 bases and 2 bases respectively, with 4 bases between them. Looked up from germline, CDR1 is MGHDK and CDR2 is SYGVNS. The CDR3 here is CASSEYVNYGYTF. Here the CDR3 DNA reads TGTGCCAGCAGTGAATATGTAAACTATGGCTACACCTTC.

The rearrangement joins TRBV5-1 to TRBJ2-6, with 8 bases matching TRBD1. Germline values: CDR1 SGHRS, CDR2 YFSETQ. With 3 bases clipped from V and 8 bases from J, the junction kept 4 bases outside the gene matches. This CDR3 spans 14 amino acids. The chain's CDR3 is CASSSGTGSNVLTF. CDR3 DNA: TGCGCCAGCAGCTCCGGGACAGGTTCCAACGTCCTGACTTTC.

This chain uses TRBV18 with TRBJ2-7; either TRBD1 or TRBD2 may supply D (6 bases each). Germline values: CDR1 KGHSH, CDR2 LQKENI. CDR3 size: 13 residues. The germline V and J ends were trimmed by 5 bases and 5 bases, with 13 bases remaining between them. This chain's CDR3 is CASSLGAGNEQYF. DNA for the CDR3: TGTGCCAGCTCATTGGGGGCGGGAAACGAGCAGTACTTC.

This sequence joins TRBV9 and TRBJ2-3; D gene uncertain. CDR1 and CDR2 (germline): SGDLS, YYNGEE. Trimming took 4 bases from V and 2 from J, leaving 8 bases between them. The CDR3 spans 13 residues. Written as DNA, the CDR3 is TGTGCCAGCAGCCTGGGGATCACAGATACGCAGTATTTT. Amino acid sequence: CASSLGITDTQYF.

This clone was detected only a few times. V and J are TRBV5-1 and TRBJ2-5, with D possibly TRBD1 on 6 matching bases. Looked up from germline, CDR1 is SGHRS and CDR2 is YFSETQ. This CDR3 is built from 14 residues. Between the trimmed V and J ends, which lost 3 bases and 3 bases, there was a span of 12 bases. The CDR3 protein is CASSWGPGEETQYF. The CDR3 DNA sequence: TGCGCCAGCAGCTGGGGGCCCGGCGAAGAGACCCAGTACTTC.

The gene calls are TRBV2 and TRBJ1-5; D remains ambiguous. The V and J ends lost 6 bases and 4 bases respectively, with 13 bases between them. The CDR3 is 14 amino acids. Germline lookup yields CDR1 SNHLY and CDR2 FYNNEI. DNA for the CDR3: TGTGCCAGCAGCGAGGACGGTGGGAATCAGCCCCAGCATTTT. Its protein is CASSEDGGNQPQHF.

This clone showed up just once. The V gene is TRBV20-1, the J gene TRBJ1-2, with D possibly TRBD1 on 6 matching bases. The CDR3 is 11 amino acids. Looked up from germline, CDR1 is DFQATT and CDR2 is SNEGSKA (reference sequence). V was cut by 6 bases and J by 7 bases, with 12 bases left in between. As DNA, the CDR3 is TGCAGTGCCCTGGCAGGGGCTGGCTACACCTTC. Translation gives CSALAGAGYTF.

The chain joins TRBV2 to TRBJ2-2; a weak D match, TRBD2 (5 bases). The CDR3 extends over 14 amino acids. The germline V and J ends were trimmed by 4 bases and 2 bases, with 8 bases remaining between them. From germline, CDR1 is SNHLY and CDR2 FYNNEI. In DNA, the CDR3 is TGTGCCAGCAGTGGCCTAGCAAACACCGGGGAGCTGTTTTTT. It translates to CASSGLANTGELFF.

The rearrangement links TRBV14 to TRBJ2-1; maybe TRBD1 (6 bases). Trimming removed 0 bases from V and 8 bases from J, with 20 bases in between. CDR1 and CDR2 from the germline V gene are SGHDN and FVKESK. The CDR3 is made up of 17 amino acids. Here the CDR3 reads CASSQDWATPRGYEQFF. The CDR3 region has the DNA TGTGCCAGCAGCCAAGATTGGGCCACCCCCAGGGGCTATGAGCAGTTCTTC.

This chain joins TRBV5-1 and TRBJ2-2, with TRBD2 as a possible D gene (6 bases). This CDR3 is 15 amino acids long. The germline gives CDR1 SGHRS, CDR2 YFSETQ. Trimming removed 1 base at V and 7 bases at J, with 14 bases between. The CDR3 spells CASSLLGLFFGELFF. The CDR3, as DNA: TGCGCCAGCAGCTTGCTGGGACTCTTCTTCGGGGAGCTGTTTTTT.

This clone counts as medium-sized. V and J are TRBV13 and TRBJ2-2, with D possibly being TRBD2 (6 bases). The V and J ends lost 4 bases and 1 base respectively, with 13 bases between them. Germline assignment: CDR1 PRHDT and CDR2 FYEKMQ (reference sequence). The CDR3 sequence is 16 residues long. The CDR3 is CASSSESGLNTGELFF. The CDR3 nucleotides read TGTGCCAGCAGCTCTGAGAGCGGGTTGAACACCGGGGAGCTGTTTTTT.

This chain links TRBV19 with TRBJ1-5, with D maybe TRBD1 (5 bases). Trimming stripped 1 base from V and 6 bases from J, with 10 bases between. The CDR3 totals 14 residues. From germline, CDR1 is LNHDA and CDR2 SQIVND (reference sequence). The CDR3 region has the DNA TGTGCCAGTAGTATAGGAGGGGTCGGTCAGCCCCAGCATTTT. It specifies CASSIGGVGQPQHF.

V and J are TRBV5-1 and TRBJ1-4, with D perhaps TRBD1 (6 bases). From germline, CDR1 is SGHRS and CDR2 YFSETQ. The CDR3 sequence is 14 residues long. Trimming left V 2 bases short and J 3 bases short, with 8 bases between. CDR3 in amino acids: CASSFRGANEKLFF. In DNA, the CDR3 is TGCGCCAGCAGCTTCAGGGGAGCTAATGAAAAACTGTTTTTT.

This chain links TRBV6-5 with TRBJ2-7; TRBD1 matches at 9 bases. The V and J ends lost 4 bases and 2 bases, in that order; junction bases with no gene match: 9. The CDR3 loop spans 16 amino acids. Germline values: CDR1 MNHEY, CDR2 SVGAGI. CDR3 sequence reads: CASSFTGGASPYEQYF. The CDR3 DNA reads TGTGCCAGCAGTTTTACAGGGGGCGCGTCTCCCTACGAGCAGTACTTC.

A word on this clone: This CDR3 is also generated by other DNA sequences in the sample. The V call is TRBV5-1, the J call TRBJ2-7, with 9 positions matching TRBD2. The CDR3 contains 14 residues. Looked up from germline, CDR1 is SGHRS and CDR2 is YFSETQ. V shed 0 bases and J 2 bases; nucleotides not matched to a gene: 0. This CDR3 is CASSLASGAYEQYF. The CDR3 nucleotides read TGCGCCAGCAGCTTGGCTAGCGGGGCCTACGAGCAGTACTTC.

This clone was counted a single time. V gene TRBV6-5 combines with J gene TRBJ2-2; D gene ambiguous. V was pared by 0 bases and J by 6 bases, with 8 bases between. The germline gives CDR1 MNHEY, CDR2 SVGAGI. There are 14 residues in the CDR3. The CDR3 spells CASSYSGSAGELFF. The DNA for the CDR3 is TGTGCCAGCAGTTACTCGGGTTCCGCCGGGGAGCTGTTTTTT.

This clone was observed a single time. The rearrangement uses TRBV5-1 and TRBJ2-1, with 9 nucleotides matching TRBD1. After removal of 0 bases from V and 3 bases from J, the junction contained 1 base not matched to a gene. From germline, CDR1 is SGHRS and CDR2 YFSETQ. CDR3 length: 15 amino acids. The CDR3 is CASSLATGGYNEQFF. In nucleotides, the CDR3 is TGCGCCAGCAGCTTGGCGACAGGGGGCTACAATGAGCAGTTCTTC.

The CDR3 sequence: CASSIGGAKNIQYF. In DNA, the CDR3 is TGTGCCAGTAGTATAGGGGGGGCCAAAAACATTCAGTACTTC. The chain recombines TRBV19 with TRBJ2-4; D possibly uses TRBD1 or TRBD2 (5 bases each). The germline gives CDR1 LNHDA, CDR2 SQIVND (reference sequence). The V end lost 1 base, the J end lost 1 base, and 5 bases lay between the germline ends. This CDR3 has 14 amino acids. Complete variable domain (other parts from reference TRBV19 and TRBJ2-4): DGGITQSPKYLFRKEGQNVTLSCEQNLNHDAMYWYRQDPGQGLRLIYYSQIVNDFQKGDIAEGYSVSREKKESFPLTVTSAQKNPTAFYLCASSIGGAKNIQYFGAGTRLSVL.

The gene calls are TRBV9 and TRBJ2-1; D could derive from TRBD1 or TRBD2 (6 bases each). Germline CDR1 reads SGDLS; CDR2 reads YYNGEE. V was clipped by 3 bases and J by 4 bases, with 11 bases between them. The CDR3 runs to 14 residues. CDR3 DNA sequence: TGTGCCAGCAGCGAGGACAGCGGGTACAATGAGCAGTTCTTC. Amino acids: CASSEDSGYNEQFF. Full variable domain (outside the CDR3, taken from reference TRBV9 and TRBJ2-1): DSGVTQTPKHLITATGQRVTLRCSPRSGDLSVYWYQQSLDQGLQFLIQYYNGEERAKGNILERFSAQQFPDLHSELNLSSLELGDSALYFCASSEDSGYNEQFFGPGTRLTVL.

The V call is TRBV4-3, the J call TRBJ2-2; 8 bases are a match to TRBD2. The V gene's germline CDR1 is LGHNA and CDR2 YSLEER. CDR3 length: 17 amino acids. With 5 bases clipped from V and 5 bases from J, the junction kept 13 bases outside the gene matches. The chain's CDR3 is CASSSMPSGSITGELFF. The CDR3 DNA reads as TGCGCCAGCAGCTCCATGCCCAGCGGGAGTATTACCGGGGAGCTGTTTTTT.

This chain connects TRBV2 to TRBJ2-6, with TRBD1 as a possible D gene (6 bases). The CDR3 loop spans 12 amino acids. Deletions cut 10 bases from V and 2 bases from J, with 6 bases between. Germline lookup yields CDR1 SNHLY and CDR2 FYNNEI. The CDR3, as DNA: TGTGCCAACAGGGCTGGGGCCAACGTCCTGACTTTC. Encoded protein: CANRAGANVLTF.

The chain joins TRBV7-8 to TRBJ2-1; 7 bases are a match to TRBD2. Looked up from germline, CDR1 is SGHVS and CDR2 is FQNEAQ. V lost 5 bases to trimming and J lost 14 bases; unmatched junction nucleotides: 12. This CDR3 has 13 residues. The CDR3 DNA is TGTGCCAGCAGCGCCCAGACTACACGGGGGGAGTTCTTC. Residues: CASSAQTTRGEFF.

Here the CDR3 reads CASTDSGYLYEQYF. The CDR3, as DNA: TGTGCCAGCACGGACAGTGGGTACCTCTACGAGCAGTACTTC. The chain links TRBV2 to TRBJ2-7, with D possibly TRBD1 on 6 matching bases. The germline V gene has CDR1 SNHLY and CDR2 FYNNEI. Trimming shortened V by 7 bases and J by 3 bases, and 16 bases separated the two germline ends. The CDR3 totals 14 residues.

This clone was seen a single time. The rearrangement links TRBV9 to TRBJ2-7, with D maybe TRBD1 (5 bases). The CDR3 has 13 amino acids. Germline CDR1 SGDLS, CDR2 YYNGEE. Trimming stripped 0 bases from V and 7 bases from J, with 11 bases between. The chain's CDR3 is CASSVAVGDEQYF. DNA for the CDR3: TGTGCCAGCAGCGTAGCGGTAGGGGATGAGCAGTACTTC.

The chain recombines TRBV7-2 with TRBJ2-7, with a possible D match to TRBD2 (6 bases). V shed 3 bases and J shed 0 bases, with 15 bases lying between them. This CDR3 region has 16 residues. Germline V lookup: CDR1 SGHTA, CDR2 FQGNSA. The chain's CDR3 is CASSLGTGTGSYEQYF. The DNA of the CDR3 is TGTGCCAGCAGCTTGGGGACTGGAACGGGCTCCTACGAGCAGTACTTC.

DNA for the CDR3: TGTGCCAGCAGCTTAAACGGAGCTGGGAGACTTATTGAAAAACTGTTTTTT. Its translation: CASSLNGAGRLIEKLFF. This chain joins TRBV7-8 and TRBJ1-4; D unclear. Trimming shortened V by 2 bases and J by 7 bases, and 20 bases separated the two germline ends. From germline, CDR1 is SGHVS and CDR2 FQNEAQ. The CDR3 extends over 17 amino acids.

This clone was found once. The chain employs TRBV9 and TRBJ2-3; the match to TRBD2 covers 12 bases. Germline CDR1 reads SGDLS; CDR2 reads YYNGEE. J gave up 5 bases and V 0 bases, and 4 bases lay outside the gene matches. The CDR3 runs 16 residues. The CDR3 DNA follows: TGTGCCAGCAGCGTAGGACTAGCGGGAGCGGGAGATACGCAGTATTTT. It encodes CASSVGLAGAGDTQYF.

The chain is built from TRBV7-8 and TRBJ2-7; the match to TRBD2 covers 8 bases. The CDR3 runs to 14 residues. Germline CDR1 SGHVS, CDR2 FQNEAQ. Germline trimming cut 8 bases from V and 2 bases from J; bases unmatched to any gene: 8. The CDR3 protein is CASLRASGPYEQYF. The CDR3 DNA reads TGTGCCAGCCTGCGGGCTAGCGGGCCCTACGAGCAGTACTTC.

The CDR3: CASSSRGVGTGELFF. The DNA of the CDR3 is TGTGCCAGCAGTTCCAGGGGCGTCGGCACCGGGGAGCTGTTTTTT. V usage is TRBV5-8 and J usage is TRBJ2-2; D is perhaps TRBD1 (6 bases). Germline V gives CDR1 SGHTS, CDR2 YDEGEE. The CDR3 is made up of 15 amino acids. The V and J ends lost 5 bases and 4 bases respectively, with 15 bases between them.